This note documents a single T cell receptor beta chain sequence. V lost 3 bases and J lost 6; bases outside the gene matches: 11. This CDR3 region has 16 residues. Germline V gene lookup returns CDR1 KGHSH and CDR2 LQKENI. This entry is derived from a study of blood T cell repertoires in COVID-19. Turning to the study itself: The cDNA or gDNA used as material had been derived from T cells, B-cell-depleted T cells, or PBMCs.

TCRdb keeps only in-frame clones here, not all; method: immunoSEQ multiplex PCR. The sample carries about 190,000 clones, 88% recorded once. Material: peripheral blood. The chain is built from TRBV18 and TRBJ2-3; 8 bases are shared with TRBD2. The receptor comes from a human donor in a cohort sampled during active COVID-19. The CDR3 bases are TGTGCCAGCTCACCCCTCTTTTCGGGGGGGTTCGATACGCAGTATTTT. This codes for CASSPLFSGGFDTQYF. Full variable domain (missing parts from reference TRBV18 and TRBJ2-3): NAGVMQNPRHLVRRRGQEARLRCSPMKGHSHVYWYRQLPEEGLKFMVYLQKENIIDESGMPKERFSAEFPKEGPSILRIQQVVRGDSAAYFCASSPLFSGGFDTQYFGPGTRLTVL.